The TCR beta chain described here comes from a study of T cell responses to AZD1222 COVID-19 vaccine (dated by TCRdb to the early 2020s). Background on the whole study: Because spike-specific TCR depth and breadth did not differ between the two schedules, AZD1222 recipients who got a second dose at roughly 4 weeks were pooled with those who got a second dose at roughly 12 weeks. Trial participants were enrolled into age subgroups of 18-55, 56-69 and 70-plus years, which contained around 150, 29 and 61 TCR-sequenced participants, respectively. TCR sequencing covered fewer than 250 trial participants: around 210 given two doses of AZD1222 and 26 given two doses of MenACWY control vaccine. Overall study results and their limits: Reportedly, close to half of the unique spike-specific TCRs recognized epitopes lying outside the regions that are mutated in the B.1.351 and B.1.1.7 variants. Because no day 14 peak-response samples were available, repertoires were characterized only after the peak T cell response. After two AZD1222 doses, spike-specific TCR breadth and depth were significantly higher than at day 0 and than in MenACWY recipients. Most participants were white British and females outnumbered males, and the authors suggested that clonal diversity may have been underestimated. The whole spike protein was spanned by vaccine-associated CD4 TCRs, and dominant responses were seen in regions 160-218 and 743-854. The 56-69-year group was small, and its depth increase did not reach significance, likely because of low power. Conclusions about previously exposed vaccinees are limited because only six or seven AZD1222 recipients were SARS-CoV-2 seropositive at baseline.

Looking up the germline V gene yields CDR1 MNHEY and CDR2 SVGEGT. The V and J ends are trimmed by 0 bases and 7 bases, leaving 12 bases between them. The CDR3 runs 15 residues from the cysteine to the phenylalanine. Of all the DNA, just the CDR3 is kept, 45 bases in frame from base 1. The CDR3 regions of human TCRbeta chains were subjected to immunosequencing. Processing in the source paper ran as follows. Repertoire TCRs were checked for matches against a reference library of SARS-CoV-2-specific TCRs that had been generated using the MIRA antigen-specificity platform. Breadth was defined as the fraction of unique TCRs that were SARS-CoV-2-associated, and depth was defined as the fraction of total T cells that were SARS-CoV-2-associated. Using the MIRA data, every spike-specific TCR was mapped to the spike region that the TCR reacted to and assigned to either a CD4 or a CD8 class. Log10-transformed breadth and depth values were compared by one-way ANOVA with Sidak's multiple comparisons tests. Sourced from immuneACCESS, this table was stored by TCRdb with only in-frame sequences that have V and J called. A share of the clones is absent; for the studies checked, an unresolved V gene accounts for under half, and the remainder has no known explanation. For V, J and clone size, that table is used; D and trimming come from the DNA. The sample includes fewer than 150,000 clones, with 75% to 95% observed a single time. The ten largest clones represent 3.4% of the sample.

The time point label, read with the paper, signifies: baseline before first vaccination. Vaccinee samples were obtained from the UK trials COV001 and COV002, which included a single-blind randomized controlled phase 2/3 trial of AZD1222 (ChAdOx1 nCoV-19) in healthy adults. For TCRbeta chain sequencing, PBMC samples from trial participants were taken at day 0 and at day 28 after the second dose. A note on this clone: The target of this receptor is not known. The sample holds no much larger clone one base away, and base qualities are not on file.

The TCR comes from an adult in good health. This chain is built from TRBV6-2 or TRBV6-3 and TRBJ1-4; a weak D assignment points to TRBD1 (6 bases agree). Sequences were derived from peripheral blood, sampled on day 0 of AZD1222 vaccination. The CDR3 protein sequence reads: CASSYSGGGGEKLFF. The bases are TGTGCCAGCAGTTACTCGGGGGGCGGAGGTGAAAAACTGTTTTTT.